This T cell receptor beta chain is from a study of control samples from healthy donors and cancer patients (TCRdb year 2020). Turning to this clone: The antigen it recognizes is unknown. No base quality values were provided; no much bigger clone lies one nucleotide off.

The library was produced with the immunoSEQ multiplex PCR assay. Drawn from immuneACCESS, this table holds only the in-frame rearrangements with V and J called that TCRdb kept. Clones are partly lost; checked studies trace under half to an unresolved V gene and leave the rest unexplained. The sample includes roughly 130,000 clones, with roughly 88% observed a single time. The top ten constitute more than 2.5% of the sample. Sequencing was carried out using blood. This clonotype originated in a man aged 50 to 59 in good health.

The nucleotide sequence reads TGTGCCAGCAGCCAAGGGGGCGTTGGAAACACCATATATTTT. Its product reads: CASSQGGVGNTIYF. In this chain, TRBV3-1 (or the pseudogene TRBV3-2) is recombined with TRBJ1-3; TRBD1 is a possible D gene, resting on 5 matching bases. From the germline V gene (reference sequence), CDR1 is LGHDT and CDR2 is YNNKEL. Relative to germline, V is 1 base shorter and J is 3 bases shorter, with 7 bases between their ends. The CDR3 runs 14 amino acids, cysteine and phenylalanine included. Just CDR3 DNA is preserved here, 42 bases in frame from base 1.